This TCR beta chain is from a study of patients and donors after allogeneic stem cell transplantation. TCRdb itself ran the RT-PCR reads through MiXCR, one entry per CDR3 protein. This sample has 200,000 to 250,000 distinct CDR3 sequences; less than 15% occur once, and the top ten carry 11%. V lost 3 bases to trimming and J lost 4 bases, with 16 bases between them. The V gene's germline CDR1 is MNHEY and CDR2 SMNVEV (reference sequence). The CDR3 has 15 residues. The clonotype was recovered from a human donor who was either an allogeneic HSCT recipient or a stem cell or donor lymphocyte infusion donor (not recorded which). It is not recorded whose cells these are; they may come from a transplant donor. The chain joins TRBV27 to TRBJ2-7; no firm D call. Sequenced: blood, either unsorted or a sorted T cell fraction (not recorded which). The DNA for the CDR3 is TGTGCCAGCAGTTTTTGGGTCGGTCTCCCTTACGAGCAGTACTTC. It translates to CASSFWVGLPYEQYF.